These 19 T cell receptor beta chains were all obtained from the same sample, sequenced in a study of T-cell memory formation after mild COVID-19 (dated by TCRdb to about 2021). The library was generated by 5' RACE. Sequencing instrument: Illumina NovaSeq 6000. TCRdb reanalyzed the raw reads on its own, using fastp at Q25 for trimming and MiXCR for clone calling, and kept in-frame beta chains. Entries that share a CDR3 protein sequence are merged under the most common genes and DNA. The sample contains about 180,000 distinct CDR3 sequences, around 18% of them found a single time. Of the sample, 3.5% to 5% is held by the ten largest clones. The material sequenced was PBMCs or a T cell subset sorted from them (not recorded which). These receptors originate from a man aged 18-30 years who had mild COVID-19 (a few samples of this study predate the infection). The sample titles of this study are shuffled in the database, so cell type and time point are left out; the donor was told from shared clones.

The chain links TRBV6-5 to TRBJ1-4; D might be TRBD1 (5 bases). The CDR3 runs 16 residues. V was pared by 5 bases and J by 7 bases, with 20 bases between. The germline V gene encodes CDR1 MNHEY and CDR2 SVGAGI. DNA for the CDR3: TGTGCCAGCAGTAAAATCCGGGGCCCCTGGCCTGAAAAACTGTTTTTT. Residues: CASSKIRGPWPEKLFF.

This chain connects TRBV7-9 to TRBJ2-5; D unresolved. Per the germline V gene, CDR1 is SEHNR and CDR2 is FQNEAQ (reference sequence). The CDR3 is 12 amino acids. V was trimmed by 10 bases and J by 0 bases, leaving 9 bases between them. The CDR3 DNA is TGTGCCATTCGACTGAACCAAGAGACCCAGTACTTC. Translation: CAIRLNQETQYF.

Only a few counts were recorded for this clonotype. The chain carries TRBV10-1 and TRBJ1-1; TRBD1 matches at 8 bases. Germline assignment: CDR1 WNHNN and CDR2 SYGVQD (reference sequence). The CDR3 spans 11 residues. The junction had 2 bases not matched to a gene; V was cut back by 4 bases and J by 10 bases. CDR3 sequence: CASSGQGIAFF. As DNA, the CDR3 is TGCGCCAGCAGTGGACAGGGGATAGCTTTCTTT.

The rearrangement uses TRBV6-2 or TRBV6-3 and TRBJ1-1; perhaps TRBD1 as D (5 bases). The V and J ends lost 5 bases and 5 bases respectively, with 6 bases between them. Looked up from germline, CDR1 is MNHEY and CDR2 is SVGEGT. The CDR3 has 11 residues. The CDR3 protein is CASSGQTEAFF. The CDR3 DNA follows: TGTGCCAGCAGTGGACAAACTGAAGCTTTCTTT.

This clonotype was seen more than once but under ten times. CDR3 amino acids: CASSDAGQGDAKNIQYF. The CDR3 DNA reads as TGTGCCAGCTCAGATGCCGGTCAGGGGGATGCCAAAAACATTCAGTACTTC. The chain employs TRBV18 and TRBJ2-4, with 7 nucleotides matching TRBD1. Germline CDR1 KGHSH, CDR2 LQKENI. The CDR3 loop spans 17 amino acids. The ends lost 5 bases at V and 1 base at J; junction bases unmatched: 11.

This clonotype showed up many times. The V gene is TRBV4-1, the J gene TRBJ1-2; D not resolved. V shed 4 bases and J shed 7 bases, with 19 bases lying between them. This CDR3 region has 15 residues. Germline V CDR1 and CDR2: MGHRA, YSYEKL. The CDR3 nucleotides read TGCGCCAGCAGCCGCCCGGGAGAGGGTCTCTTTGGCTACACCTTC. The encoded protein is CASSRPGEGLFGYTF.

The V gene is TRBV18, the J gene TRBJ2-1; D not resolved. Trimming cost V 1 base and J 5 bases, with 12 bases left between them. The CDR3 is 15 amino acids. From germline, CDR1 is KGHSH and CDR2 LQKENI. The CDR3 reads CASSPRGRENNEQFF. The CDR3 DNA reads as TGTGCCAGCTCACCACGCGGACGCGAGAACAATGAGCAGTTCTTC.

The CDR3 protein is CASSHDRYEQYV. The CDR3 region has the DNA TGTGCCAGCAGCCACGACAGGTACGAGCAGTACGTC. This chain uses TRBV3-2 with TRBJ2-7. TRBV3-2 is described as a pseudogene. The CDR3 covers 12 residues.

This clonotype was picked up many times. This chain links TRBV7-3 with TRBJ2-2; D uncertain. This CDR3 contains 13 residues. V lost 5 bases to trimming and J lost 3 bases, with 7 bases between them. Germline V CDR1 and CDR2: SGHTA, FQGTGA. In nucleotides, the CDR3 is TGTGCCAGCAGCCTTAGTTACACCGGGGAGCTGTTTTTT. It codes for CASSLSYTGELFF. The full variable domain, its missing parts supplied by reference TRBV7-3 and TRBJ2-2, is GAGVSQTPSNKVTEKGKYVELRCDPISGHTALYWYRQSLGQGPEFLIYFQGTGAADDSGLPNDRFFAVRPEGSVSTLKIQRTERGDSAVYLCASSLSYTGELFFGEGSRLTVL.

The V gene is TRBV7-9, the J gene TRBJ1-1; 7 bases are shared with TRBD1. The CDR3 consists of 13 residues. V was clipped by 5 bases and J by 11 bases; unmatched bases: 11. Germline CDR1 SEHNR, CDR2 FQNEAQ (reference sequence). The CDR3 sequence is CASSPNPRGRAFF. The CDR3 DNA follows: TGTGCCAGCAGCCCCAACCCCAGGGGGAGGGCTTTCTTT.

The CDR3 loop reads CASSQDMTSGAYEQYF. In DNA form, the CDR3 reads TGCGCCAGCAGCCAAGATATGACTAGCGGAGCCTACGAGCAGTACTTC. The chain joins TRBV4-3 to TRBJ2-7; 9 bases map to TRBD2. The CDR3 covers 16 residues. CDR1 and CDR2 from the germline V gene are LGHNA and YSLEER. Losses at the gene ends were 0 bases for V and 2 bases for J; bases not matched to a gene: 5.

This clonotype was observed many times. The rearrangement links TRBV7-2 to TRBJ1-6; 8 nucleotides agree with TRBD1. The CDR3 spans 15 residues. Losses at the gene ends were 5 bases for V and 9 bases for J; bases not matched to a gene: 9. The germline gives CDR1 SGHTA, CDR2 FQGNSA. In DNA, the CDR3 is TGTGCCAGCAGCCCCCCCGACAGGGGAAGTTCACCCCTCCACTTT. As protein: CASSPPDRGSSPLHF.

The chain recombines TRBV5-1 with TRBJ2-5; 8 nucleotides align to TRBD1. The V segment lost 5 bases and the J segment 5 bases; nucleotides outside the gene matches: 20. CDR3 size: 18 residues. Germline values: CDR1 SGHRS, CDR2 YFSETQ. The CDR3 bases are TGCGCCAGCAGTCAGGGATTAGGGATGGACAGGGCCGTCGAGACCCAGTACTTC. As protein: CASSQGLGMDRAVETQYF.

For this clonotype: The conserved final phenylalanine or tryptophan is absent from the CDR3, which likely points to a read error. This rearrangement joins TRBV6-5 to TRBJ1-2; 8 nucleotides agree with TRBD1. V was clipped by 7 bases and J by 6 bases; unmatched bases: 10. CDR1 and CDR2 from the germline V gene are MNHEY and SVGAGI. The CDR3 extends over 14 amino acids. The CDR3 here is CASTLRQGAHGYTL. In DNA form, the CDR3 reads TGTGCCAGCACCCTGCGGCAGGGGGCTCATGGCTACACCTTA.

This clonotype appeared a few times. The chain couples TRBV5-1 to TRBJ1-1; D remains unclear. Deletions cut 4 bases from V and 8 bases from J, with 21 bases between. This CDR3 contains 15 residues. Germline V CDR1 and CDR2: SGHRS, YFSETQ. CDR3 in amino acids: CASSKEGNVITEAFF. DNA for the CDR3: TGCGCCAGCAGCAAGGAGGGTAACGTTATCACGGAAGCTTTCTTT.

A few counts support this clonotype. The chain has TRBV6-6 and TRBJ1-2; a possible D gene is TRBD1 (6 bases). The V gene's germline CDR1 is MNHNY and CDR2 SVGAGI (reference sequence). The CDR3 is 13 residues long. V was cut by 2 bases and J by 2 bases, with 6 bases left in between. The CDR3: CASSYGQNYGYTF. CDR3 coding DNA: TGTGCCAGCAGTTACGGACAGAACTATGGCTACACCTTC.

The V call is TRBV12-3 or TRBV12-4, the J call TRBJ2-2; tentative D call: TRBD1 (5 bases). The CDR3 is made up of 14 amino acids. The ends were cut back, 3 bases at V and 6 bases at J, with 11 bases in the middle. CDR3 sequence (DNA): TGTGCCAGCAGTTTCCGGACACCTCCCGGGGAGCTGTTTTTT. Encoded protein: CASSFRTPPGELFF.

The chain links TRBV20-1 to TRBJ1-5; D not certain. Germline CDR1 and CDR2: DFQATT and SNEGSKA (reference sequence). This CDR3 has 13 residues. V shed 3 bases and J shed 4 bases, with 10 bases lying between them. CDR3 in amino acids: CSASIDLNQPQHF. The CDR3 DNA reads as TGCAGTGCTAGCATTGACCTGAATCAGCCCCAGCATTTT.

This clonotype has a handful of counts. The CDR3 region is CASSPRGQTTAGSSYEQYF. The CDR3 coding sequence is TGTGCCAGCAGCCCTAGGGGACAGACTACGGCAGGGAGCTCCTACGAGCAGTACTTC. The rearrangement joins TRBV7-8 to TRBJ2-7; 7 bases are a match to TRBD1. The CDR3 length is 19 residues. J lost 0 bases, V lost 5 bases, and 19 bases had no gene match. Germline V gene sequence: CDR1 SGHVS, CDR2 FQNEAQ.